Below, 11 T cell receptor beta chains from the same sample are listed, as sequenced in a study of T cell responses to AZD1222 COVID-19 vaccine. The table came from immunoSEQ multiplex PCR; TCRdb's copy has only in-frame clones and leaves some out. Of roughly 140,000 clones listed, 80% to 95% are singletons. This specimen consisted of peripheral blood, obtained 28 days after the second AZD1222 dose. The source is an adult who received the AZD1222 COVID-19 vaccine.

The chain recombines TRBV10-1 with TRBJ2-7, with TRBD2 matching 8 bases. This CDR3 region has 14 residues. From germline, CDR1 is WNHNN and CDR2 SYGVQD (reference sequence). Trimming removed 2 bases from V and 7 bases from J; junction bases left unmatched: 7. CDR3 sequence (DNA): TGCGCCAGCAGTGAGCCCGGGAGGGCCGGTGAGCAGTACTTC. Encoded protein: CASSEPGRAGEQYF.

This chain connects TRBV29-1 to TRBJ1-2, with no clear D. The germline CDR1 and CDR2 sequences are SQVTM and ANQGSEA. Deletions cut 7 bases from V and 3 bases from J, with 15 bases between. The CDR3 totals 13 residues. DNA of the CDR3: TGCAGCGCTCGGGCGATCTCCCACTATGGCTACACCTTC. Protein: CSARAISHYGYTF.

This clone came up once. The chain links TRBV6-5 to TRBJ2-1; 9 bases agree with TRBD2. V dropped 0 bases and J dropped 5; count of bases not matched to a gene: 5. Germline CDR1 and CDR2: MNHEY and SVGAGI. This CDR3 has 16 amino acids. The CDR3 reads CASSYSGLALNNEQFF. The CDR3, as DNA: TGTGCCAGCAGTTACTCGGGACTAGCTTTGAACAATGAGCAGTTCTTC.

The genes are TRBV6-5 and TRBJ2-1; no clear D gene. The CDR3 has 15 amino acids. Per the germline V gene, CDR1 is MNHEY and CDR2 is SVGAGI. The V end was cut by 2 bases, the J end by 4 bases, with 12 bases between. The CDR3 DNA reads TGTGCCAGCAGTTACCCTAGGGCAGGTTACAATGAGCAGTTCTTC. Its protein product is CASSYPRAGYNEQFF.

The rearrangement joins TRBV5-8 to TRBJ2-2; TRBD1 matches 9 bases. The germline gives CDR1 SGHTS, CDR2 YDEGEE. This CDR3 comprises 15 residues. The junction had 2 bases not matched to a gene; V was cut back by 5 bases and J by 0 bases. The CDR3 loop reads CASRGQGSNTGELFF. As DNA, the CDR3 is TGTGCCAGCAGGGGACAGGGATCGAACACCGGGGAGCTGTTTTTT.

V usage is TRBV30 and J usage is TRBJ2-1, with a tentative D call TRBD1 (5 bases). Trimming took 0 bases from V and 3 from J, leaving 9 bases between them. The CDR3 is 14 residues long. CDR1 is GTSNPN, CDR2 SVGIG, per germline (reference sequence). In DNA form, the CDR3 reads TGTGCCTGGAGTGTACGACAGAGCTACAATGAGCAGTTCTTC. It translates to CAWSVRQSYNEQFF.

The chain is built from TRBV7-2 and TRBJ2-1, with 11 positions matching TRBD2. Germline-derived CDR1 and CDR2 are SGHTA and FQGNSA. The V and J ends lost 4 bases and 0 bases, in that order; junction bases with no gene match: 8. There are 18 residues in the CDR3. CDR3 amino acids: CASSYVGTSGSSYNEQFF. The CDR3 DNA follows: TGTGCCAGCAGCTACGTGGGGACTAGCGGAAGCTCCTACAATGAGCAGTTCTTC. Full variable domain (rest looked up from reference TRBV7-2 and TRBJ2-1): GAGVSQSPSNKVTEKGKDVELRCDPISGHTALYWYRQSLGQGLEFLIYFQGNSAPDKSGLPSDRFSAERTGGSVSTLTIQRTQQEDSAVYLCASSYVGTSGSSYNEQFFGPGTRLTVL.

The V call is TRBV19, the J call TRBJ1-1; D is undetermined. The germline V gene has CDR1 LNHDA and CDR2 SQIVND (reference sequence). The ends were cut back, 6 bases at V and 1 base at J, with 21 bases in the middle. CDR3 length: 17 residues. The CDR3 region has the DNA TGTGCCAGTAGGCTGGGCGATGGGTTGATTAGGAACACTGAAGCTTTCTTT. Encoded protein: CASRLGDGLIRNTEAFF.

The chain employs TRBV4-1 and TRBJ1-5; the D gene is possibly TRBD1 (6 bases). The V gene's germline CDR1 is MGHRA and CDR2 YSYEKL. Trimming cost V 1 base and J 5 bases, with 9 bases left between them. The CDR3 extends over 14 amino acids. DNA of the CDR3: TGCGCCAGCAGCCAAGTCTCAGGGGATCAGCCCCAGCATTTT. Translated, it gives CASSQVSGDQPQHF.

V is TRBV20-1 and J is TRBJ1-1, with D hard to call. The CDR3 covers 11 residues. CDR1 and CDR2 from the germline V gene are DFQATT and SNEGSKA (reference sequence). V shed 5 bases and J shed 5 bases, with 9 bases lying between them. The CDR3 spells CSAQRVTEAFF. CDR3 nucleotides: TGCAGTGCTCAGAGGGTTACTGAAGCTTTCTTT.

The CDR3 region has the DNA TGCGCCAGCAGCTTGGGTCAGGGATTCACAGATACGCAGTATTTT. Encoded protein: CASSLGQGFTDTQYF. The V gene is TRBV5-1, the J gene TRBJ2-3; possibly TRBD1 for D (5 bases). V was trimmed by 0 bases and J by 2 bases, leaving 10 bases between them. Germline V lookup: CDR1 SGHRS, CDR2 YFSETQ. The CDR3 extends over 15 amino acids.